What follows describes a single TCR beta chain. The germline gives CDR1 SGHRS, CDR2 YFSETQ. The CDR3 has 15 amino acids. V shed 4 bases, J shed 8 bases, and the junction held 10 bases outside the gene matches. Total RNA was extracted at no less than 5.5 micrograms per sample. The sample originates from a study of blood T cells in healthy people across ages. A second PCR of about 7 to 12 cycles used a sample-barcoded 5' primer and a J-beta primer mix. In TCRdb, the 5' RACE reads were re-called with MiXCR into one record per CDR3 protein. The table has roughly 2 million distinct CDR3 sequences, approximately 50% seen once.

This sequence was found in a woman between 35 and 50 years old in good health. V is TRBV5-1 and J is TRBJ2-1, with 9 bases identical to TRBD2. The sequenced sample was blood. CDR3 loop: CASSQTAGGPYEQFF. The CDR3 DNA follows: TGCGCCAGCAGCCAGACGGCGGGGGGGCCTTATGAGCAGTTCTTC. Full variable domain (missing parts from reference TRBV5-1 and TRBJ2-1): KAGVTQTPRYLIKTRGQQVTLSCSPISGHRSVSWYQQTPGQGLQFLFEYFSETQRNKGNFPGRFSGRQFSNSRSEMNVSTLELGDSALYLCASSQTAGGPYEQFFGPGTRLTVL.